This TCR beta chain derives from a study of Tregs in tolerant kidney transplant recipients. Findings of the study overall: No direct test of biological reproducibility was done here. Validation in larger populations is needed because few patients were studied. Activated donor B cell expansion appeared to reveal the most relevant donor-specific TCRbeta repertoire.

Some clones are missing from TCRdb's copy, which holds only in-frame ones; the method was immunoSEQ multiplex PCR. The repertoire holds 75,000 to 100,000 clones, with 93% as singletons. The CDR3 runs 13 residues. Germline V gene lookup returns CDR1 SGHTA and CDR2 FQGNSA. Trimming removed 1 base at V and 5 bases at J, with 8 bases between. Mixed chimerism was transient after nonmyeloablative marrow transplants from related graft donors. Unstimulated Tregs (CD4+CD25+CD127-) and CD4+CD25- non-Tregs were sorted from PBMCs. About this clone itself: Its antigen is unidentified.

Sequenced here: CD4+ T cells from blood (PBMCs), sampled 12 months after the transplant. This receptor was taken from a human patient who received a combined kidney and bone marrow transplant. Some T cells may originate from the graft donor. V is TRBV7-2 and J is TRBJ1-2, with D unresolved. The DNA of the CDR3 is TGTGCCAGCAGCTTAGATCCTCTATATGGCTACACCTTC. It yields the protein CASSLDPLYGYTF.